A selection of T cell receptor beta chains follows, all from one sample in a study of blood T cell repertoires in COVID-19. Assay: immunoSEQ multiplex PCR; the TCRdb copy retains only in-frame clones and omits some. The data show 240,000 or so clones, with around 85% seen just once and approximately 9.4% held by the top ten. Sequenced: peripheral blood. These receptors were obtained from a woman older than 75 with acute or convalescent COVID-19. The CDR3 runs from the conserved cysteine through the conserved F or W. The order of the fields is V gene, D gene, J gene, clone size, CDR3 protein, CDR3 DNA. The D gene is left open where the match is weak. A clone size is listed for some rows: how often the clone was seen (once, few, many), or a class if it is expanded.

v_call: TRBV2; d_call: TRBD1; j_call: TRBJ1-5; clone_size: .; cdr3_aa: CASRLTGGASGNQPQHF; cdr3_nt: TGTGCCAGCAGGCTGACAGGGGGCGCCTCGGGGAATCAGCCCCAGCATTTT
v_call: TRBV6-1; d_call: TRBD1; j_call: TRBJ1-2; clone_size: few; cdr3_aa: CASSGTGTGGAGDYGYTF; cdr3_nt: TGTGCCAGCAGTGGGACCGGGACAGGGGGCGCCGGCGACTATGGCTACACCTTC
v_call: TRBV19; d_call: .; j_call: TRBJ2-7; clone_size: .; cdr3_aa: CASSTNSGYEQYF; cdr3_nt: TGTGCCAGTAGTACCAATTCAGGGTACGAGCAGTACTTC
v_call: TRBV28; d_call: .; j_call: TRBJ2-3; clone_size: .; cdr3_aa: CASRRGGLTDTQYF; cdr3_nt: TGTGCCAGCAGAAGGGGGGGGCTCACAGATACGCAGTATTTT
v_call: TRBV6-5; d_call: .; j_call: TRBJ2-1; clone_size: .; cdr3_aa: CASRTGYNEQFF; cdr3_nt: TGTGCCAGCAGAACAGGGTACAATGAGCAGTTCTTC
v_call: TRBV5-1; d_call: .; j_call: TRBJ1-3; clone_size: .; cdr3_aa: CASSSDSSGNTIYF; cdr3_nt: TGCGCCAGCAGCTCGGACAGCTCTGGAAACACCATATATTTT
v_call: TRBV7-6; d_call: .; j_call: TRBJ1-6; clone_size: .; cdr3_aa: CASSLVQGQSPLHF; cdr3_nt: TGTGCCAGCAGCTTAGTCCAGGGGCAATCACCCCTCCACTTT
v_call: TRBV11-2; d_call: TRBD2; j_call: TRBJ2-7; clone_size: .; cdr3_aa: CASSLGGTSGGEDEQYF; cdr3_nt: TGTGCCAGCAGCTTGGGCGGGACTAGCGGGGGGGAAGACGAGCAGTACTTC
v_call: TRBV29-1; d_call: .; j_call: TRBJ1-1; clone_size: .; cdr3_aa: CSVGTGGTGAFF; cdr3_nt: TGCAGCGTTGGAACGGGCGGGACTGGAGCTTTCTTT
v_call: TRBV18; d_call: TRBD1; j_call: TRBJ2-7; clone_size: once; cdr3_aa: CASSPLYVEGASGEQYF; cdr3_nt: TGTGCCAGCTCACCACTTTACGTCGAGGGGGCGTCGGGAGAGCAGTACTTC
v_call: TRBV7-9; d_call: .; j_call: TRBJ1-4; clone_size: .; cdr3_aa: CASSLGDSPNEKLFF; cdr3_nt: TGTGCCAGCAGCTTAGGAGACAGTCCTAATGAAAAACTGTTTTTT
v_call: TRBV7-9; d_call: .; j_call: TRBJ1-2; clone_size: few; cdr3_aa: CASSLASSGYTF; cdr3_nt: TGTGCCAGCAGCTTAGCCTCCTCTGGCTACACCTTC
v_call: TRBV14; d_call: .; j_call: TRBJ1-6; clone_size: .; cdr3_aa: CASSQRYNSPLHF; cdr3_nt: TGTGCCAGCAGCCAACGGTATAATTCACCCCTCCACTTT
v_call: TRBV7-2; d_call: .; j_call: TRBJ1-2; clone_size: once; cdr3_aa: CASSLDAAAYYTF; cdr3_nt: TGTGCCAGCAGCTTAGACGCGGCTGCCTATTACACCTTC